This T cell receptor (beta chain) was obtained from a study of graft-versus-host responses after intestinal transplantation listed by TCRdb under 2021. For the wider study: The transplants that recipients received were multivisceral, liver-intestinal, or isolated intestinal. The cohort enrolled under 30 intestinal transplant recipients, one of whom was a retransplant, and a few patients without pretransplant specimens were excluded. Donor T cell macrochimerism was defined as a peak of at least 4% donor T cells among recipient peripheral blood mononuclear cells. Instead of going to the commercial service, samples from a few later patients were sequenced in-house on an Illumina MiSeq and processed with MiXCR. Bulk TCR-beta CDR3 sequencing was used to track graft-versus-host and host-versus-graft alloreactive T cell clones in the graft, circulation and bone marrow after intestinal transplantation. All recipients received anti-thymocyte globulin induction followed by maintenance tacrolimus and steroids for approximately 3 years. To identify alloreactive clones, pre-transplant mixed lymphocyte reaction products were sequenced and compared with unstimulated pre-transplant donor and recipient T cells.

The time point label on this specimen signifies: cells obtained before transplantation from donor or recipient. CD3+CD4+ and CD3+CD8+ populations were FACS-sorted from unstimulated pre-transplant donor and recipient cells taken from spleen or lymph nodes. General conclusions and limits of the study: In patients with donor T cell macrochimerism, the allografts had high GvH to HvG T cell clonal ratios. GvH clones turned up in recipient bone marrow, with some appearing earlier in ileal mucosa or blood, a pattern consistent with an intestinal mucosal origin. The relatively low number and heterogeneity of intestinal transplant patients limited the conclusions. Peak levels of circulating GvH clones were associated with declines in HvG clones early after transplant.

Libraries were made using the immunoSEQ multiplex PCR assay. For most patients, genomic DNA was isolated with the Qiagen DNeasy Blood and Tissue Kit and shipped frozen to Adaptive Biotechnologies for TCR sequencing. Adaptive Biotechnologies carried out high-throughput TCR-beta CDR3 sequencing of genomic DNA for most patients. For the original study's pipeline: Adaptive's ImmunoSEQ software was the source of the TCR sequencing data for approximately 18 patients, while a few other patients were processed with MiXCR and VDJtools. To correct CD4 versus CD8 sorting errors, any sequence found in both subsets at a frequency ratio below 5:1 was removed. CDR3 nucleotide sequences shared between donor and recipient were removed because their origin could not be assigned. To count as alloreactive, a clone needed at least 2-fold expansion over unstimulated cells and a minimum CFSE-low frequency of 0.002% (template counts) or 0.001% (read counts). Mappable clones were those detected in sequenced pre-transplant spleen, lymph node, or MLR CFSE-low populations of the donor or recipient. Cumulative frequency of alloreactive clones was calculated as a percentage of all sequences weighted by copy number. TCRdb mirrors the immuneACCESS table, restricted to in-frame sequences. Some clones are absent from its copies; in checked studies, under half trace to an unresolved V gene, and the reason for the others is unknown. V and J calls and clone size are those listed in that table; D and trimming were worked out from the DNA. A total of fewer than 95,000 clones appear in this sample, around 92% of them only once. The top ten hold about 0.44% of the sample.

For this clone: This receptor's antigen is unknown. Base qualities are missing; no much larger clone stands one base away.

Source: unstimulated CD8+ T cells sorted from spleen or lymph node cells, taken before transplant. The receptor was isolated from a human donor who was the organ donor for an intestinal transplant.

The nucleotide sequence is given as TGTGCCGCACTAAAGGGGGCGAACTATGGCTACACCTTC. Translated, this gives CAALKGANYGYTF. The rearranged chain carries TRBV6-5 and TRBJ1-2; TRBD1 agrees with 7 junctional bases. Inclusive of the bounding cysteine and phenylalanine, the CDR3 is 13 residues long. The only DNA kept is the CDR3, 39 bases in frame from the first base. Relative to germline, V is missing 11 bases and J is missing 2 bases, with 8 bases of the junction outside any gene match. CDR1 and CDR2 are read off the germline V gene as MNHEY and SVGAGI.